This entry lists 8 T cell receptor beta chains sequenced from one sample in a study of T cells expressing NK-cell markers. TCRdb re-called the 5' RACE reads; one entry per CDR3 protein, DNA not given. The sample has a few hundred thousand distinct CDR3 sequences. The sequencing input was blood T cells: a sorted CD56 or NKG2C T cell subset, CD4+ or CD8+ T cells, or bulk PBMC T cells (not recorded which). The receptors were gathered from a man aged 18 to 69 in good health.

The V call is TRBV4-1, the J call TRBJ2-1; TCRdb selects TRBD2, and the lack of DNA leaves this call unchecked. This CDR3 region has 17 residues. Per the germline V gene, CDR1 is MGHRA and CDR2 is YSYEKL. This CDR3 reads CASSYTFAGGPNNEQFF.

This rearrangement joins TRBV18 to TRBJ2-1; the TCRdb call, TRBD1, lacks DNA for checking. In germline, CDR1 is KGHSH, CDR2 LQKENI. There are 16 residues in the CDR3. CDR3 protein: CASSPQAGGLFDEQFF. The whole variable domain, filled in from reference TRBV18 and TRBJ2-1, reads NAGVMQNPRHLVRRRGQEARLRCSPMKGHSHVYWYRQLPEEGLKFMVYLQKENIIDESGMPKERFSAEFPKEGPSILRIQQVVRGDSAAYFCASSPQAGGLFDEQFFGPGTRLTVL.

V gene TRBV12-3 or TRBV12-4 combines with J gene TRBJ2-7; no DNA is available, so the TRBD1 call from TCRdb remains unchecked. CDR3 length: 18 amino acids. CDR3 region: CASSQFPGQGIRVYEQYF.

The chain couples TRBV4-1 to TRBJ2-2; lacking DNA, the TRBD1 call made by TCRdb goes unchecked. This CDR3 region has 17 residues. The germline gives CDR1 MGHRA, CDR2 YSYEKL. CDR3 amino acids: CASSYPGQGAYTGELFF.

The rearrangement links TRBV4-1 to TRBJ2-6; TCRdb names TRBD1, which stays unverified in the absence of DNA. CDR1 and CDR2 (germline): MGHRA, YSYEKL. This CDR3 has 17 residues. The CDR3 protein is CASSRGQGNSGANVLTF.

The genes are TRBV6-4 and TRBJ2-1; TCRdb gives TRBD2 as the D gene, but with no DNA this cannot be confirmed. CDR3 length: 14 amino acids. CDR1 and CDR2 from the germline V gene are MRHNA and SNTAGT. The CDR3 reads CASAKDYQAGEQFF.

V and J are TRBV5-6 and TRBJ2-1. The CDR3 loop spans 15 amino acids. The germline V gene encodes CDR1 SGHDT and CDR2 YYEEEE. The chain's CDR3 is CASSFRVSSYNEQFF.

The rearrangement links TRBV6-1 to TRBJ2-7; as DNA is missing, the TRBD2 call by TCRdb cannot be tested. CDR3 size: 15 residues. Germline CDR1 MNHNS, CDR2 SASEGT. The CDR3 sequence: CASTKLGASIYEQYF.